Shown below are 24 T cell receptor beta chains from a single sample sequenced in a study of blood T cell repertoires in COVID-19. Here immunoSEQ multiplex PCR was the method, and the copy in TCRdb shows in-frame clones only, minus some. The sample lists approximately 28,000 clones, roughly 80% occurring once. Sequenced material: peripheral blood. The receptor source for this set is a woman aged 55-69 years with acute or convalescent COVID-19.

This sequence joins TRBV5-8 and TRBJ1-5, with a possible D match to TRBD1 (5 bases). The germline V gene has CDR1 SGHTS and CDR2 YDEGEE. This CDR3 contains 16 residues. The V gene lost 4 bases and the J gene lost 2 bases, with 16 bases spanning the gap. CDR3 nucleotide sequence: TGTGCCAGCAGCGCGGACAAAGGGGCGCGCAATCAGCCCCAGCATTTT. It codes for CASSADKGARNQPQHF.

This clone was picked up one time. V gene TRBV7-2 combines with J gene TRBJ2-5; TRBD2 aligns across 9 bases. Germline V gives CDR1 SGHTA, CDR2 FQGNSA. The V and J ends lost 6 bases and 5 bases, in that order; junction bases with no gene match: 10. CDR3 size: 15 residues. The CDR3, as DNA: TGTGCCAGCAGGTCCTCGGGACTAGCAGCCGAGACCCAGTACTTC. Its protein product is CASRSSGLAAETQYF.

The CDR3 protein is CASSFEGAAGYTF. The CDR3 coding sequence is TGTGCCAGCAGCTTTGAGGGGGCGGCGGGCTACACCTTC. V and J are TRBV2 and TRBJ1-2; 7 bases line up with TRBD1. Losses at the gene ends were 6 bases for V and 8 bases for J; bases not matched to a gene: 9. The CDR3 is made up of 13 amino acids. Germline V gene data show CDR1 as SNHLY and CDR2 as FYNNEI.

In regard to this clone: The junction differs from germline at one of its ends, possibly a read error. The V and J genes are TRBV11-2 and TRBJ1-1; D possibly corresponds to TRBD1 (6 bases). This CDR3 is built from 13 residues. Germline V gives CDR1 SGHAT, CDR2 FQNNGV. In nucleotides, the CDR3 is TGTGTCAGCAGCTCGCAGGGGTACACTGAAGCTTTCTTT. Protein product: CVSSSQGYTEAFF.

The V and J genes are TRBV6-5 and TRBJ1-5, with D hard to call. Trimming removed 4 bases from V and 4 bases from J, with 5 bases in between. The CDR3 contains 12 residues. CDR1 is MNHEY and CDR2 is SVGAGI in the germline V gene. CDR3 in amino acids: CASSSPNQPQHF. As DNA, the CDR3 is TGTGCCAGCAGTTCCCCAAATCAGCCCCAGCATTTT.

The rearrangement joins TRBV6-5 to TRBJ1-2; D is perhaps TRBD1 (6 bases). The CDR3 covers 13 residues. The V gene's germline CDR1 is MNHEY and CDR2 SVGAGI. Trimming took 6 bases from V and 8 from J, leaving 16 bases between them. CDR3 nucleotides: TGTGCCAGCAGGAAAACAGGGATGTGGGGCTACACCTTC. Translation: CASRKTGMWGYTF.

This chain joins TRBV7-9 and TRBJ2-1, with 9 bases aligning to TRBD1. The V segment lost 5 bases and the J segment 2 bases; nucleotides outside the gene matches: 10. Looked up from germline, CDR1 is SEHNR and CDR2 is FQNEAQ (reference sequence). The CDR3 is made up of 17 amino acids. The CDR3 coding sequence is TGTGCCAGCAGCCAAAAATTAACAGGGGGCACCTACAATGAGCAGTTCTTC. Its protein is CASSQKLTGGTYNEQFF.

J is TRBJ1-3 and V is TRBV2; 7 bases agree with TRBD1. J lost 5 bases, V lost 8 bases, and 6 bases had no gene match. Germline loops: CDR1 SNHLY, CDR2 FYNNEI. This CDR3 contains 13 residues. For the CDR3, the DNA is TGTGCCAGCCAAGAGGGACAGAGAAACACCATATATTTT. This sequence encodes CASQEGQRNTIYF.

The rearrangement uses TRBV9 and TRBJ1-2; perhaps TRBD1 as D (5 bases). The CDR3 is made up of 14 amino acids. From germline, CDR1 is SGDLS and CDR2 YYNGEE. V was pared by 0 bases and J by 2 bases, with 8 bases between. The CDR3 reads CASSVGAGNYGYTF. CDR3 bases: TGTGCCAGCAGCGTAGGGGCAGGGAACTATGGCTACACCTTC.

The chain employs TRBV28 and TRBJ2-1; D is ambiguous. The CDR3 runs 13 residues. Trimming pared 4 bases from V and 5 bases from J, leaving 9 bases between. Germline V lookup: CDR1 MDHEN, CDR2 SYDVKM. The CDR3 DNA is TGTGCCAGCAGTTCGCGAATTCACAATGAGCAGTTCTTC. Its protein is CASSSRIHNEQFF.

J is TRBJ1-2 and V is TRBV4-1; possible D gene TRBD1, 5 bases. V was cut by 4 bases and J by 1 base, with 19 bases left in between. The CDR3 has 17 amino acids. From germline, CDR1 is MGHRA and CDR2 YSYEKL. DNA for the CDR3: TGCGCCAGCAGCCCCATGAACGGACAATCTCTTAACTATGGCTACACCTTC. It translates to CASSPMNGQSLNYGYTF.

The J gene is TRBJ1-1, the V gene TRBV3-1 (or the pseudogene TRBV3-2), with D hard to call. V dropped 5 bases and J dropped 4 bases, with 14 bases sitting between them. CDR3 size: 14 residues. The V gene's germline CDR1 is LGHDT and CDR2 YNNKEL (reference sequence). The CDR3 DNA reads TGTGCCAGCAGCAAAGGTAGGGAGTCCACTGAAGCTTTCTTT. This gives the protein CASSKGRESTEAFF.

This clone appeared once. The chain joins TRBV3-1 (or the pseudogene TRBV3-2) to TRBJ1-1; 7 bases are shared with TRBD1. V lost 4 bases and J lost 8; bases outside the gene matches: 4. Germline loops: CDR1 LGHDT, CDR2 YNNKEL (reference sequence). The CDR3 length is 12 residues. The CDR3 is CASSRGTVEAFF. In DNA, the CDR3 is TGTGCCAGCAGCCGCGGGACAGTCGAAGCTTTCTTT.

The chain employs TRBV5-4 and TRBJ2-3, with 8 positions matching TRBD2. Unmatched junction bases numbered 9, after V lost 5 bases and J lost 4 bases. Germline V gene data show CDR1 as SGHNT and CDR2 as YYREEE (reference sequence). The CDR3 runs to 15 residues. The CDR3 loop is CASSWDLGGADTQYF. The CDR3 nucleotides are TGTGCCAGCAGTTGGGACCTCGGGGGGGCAGATACGCAGTATTTT.

The sample holds one count of this clone. The chain uses TRBV29-1 and TRBJ1-3; 7 bases map to TRBD1. With 5 bases clipped from V and 0 bases from J, the junction kept 1 base outside the gene matches. The germline V gene encodes CDR1 SQVTM and CDR2 ANQGSEA. The CDR3 has 13 amino acids. CDR3 sequence (DNA): TGCAGCGTTAGGGACAGCTCTGGAAACACCATATATTTT. Translating it yields CSVRDSSGNTIYF. The full variable domain, completed using reference TRBV29-1 and TRBJ1-3, is SAVISQKPSRDICQRGTSLTIQCQVDSQVTMMFWYRQQPGQSLTLIATANQGSEATYESGFVIDKFPISRPNLTFSTLTVSNMSPEDSSIYLCSVRDSSGNTIYFGEGSWLTVV.

This clone was seen a handful of times. This chain uses TRBV19 with TRBJ1-2, with D perhaps TRBD1 (5 bases). The CDR3 spans 15 residues. V was cut by 0 bases and J by 4 bases, with 12 bases left in between. Germline CDR1 LNHDA, CDR2 SQIVND (reference sequence). CDR3 nucleotides: TGTGCCAGTAGTATAGATCTTCGGGGGGGCTATGGCTACACCTTC. Its protein product is CASSIDLRGGYGYTF.

The chain employs TRBV11-2 and TRBJ2-5, with TRBD1 identical over 10 bases. V lost 5 bases to trimming and J lost 4 bases; unmatched junction nucleotides: 7. CDR3 length: 15 amino acids. The germline gives CDR1 SGHAT, CDR2 FQNNGV. DNA of the CDR3: TGTGCCAGCAGCGCCCGATGGACAGGGGGAGAGACCCAGTACTTC. Its protein product is CASSARWTGGETQYF. The full variable domain, its missing parts supplied by reference TRBV11-2 and TRBJ2-5, is EAGVAQSPRYKIIEKRQSVAFWCNPISGHATLYWYQQILGQGPKLLIQFQNNGVVDDSQLPKDRFSAERLKGVDSTLKIQPAKLEDSAVYLCASSARWTGGETQYFGPGTRLLVL.

This clone has just a few counts. This rearrangement joins TRBV20-1 to TRBJ2-5; TRBD1 is a possible D gene (6 bases). This CDR3 comprises 11 residues. The germline V gene has CDR1 DFQATT and CDR2 SNEGSKA (reference sequence). V gave up 7 bases and J gave up 1 base, with 7 bases separating them. CDR3 region: CSGTVQETQYF. The CDR3 region has the DNA TGCAGTGGGACAGTCCAAGAGACCCAGTACTTC.

The chain joins TRBV4-2 to TRBJ2-3, with D possibly matching TRBD2 (6 bases). V shed 4 bases and J shed 1 base, with 18 bases lying between them. Germline assignment: CDR1 LGHNA and CDR2 YNFKEQ. The CDR3 loop spans 17 amino acids. CDR3: CASSPPTLGGGTDTQYF. The DNA for the CDR3 is TGTGCCAGCAGCCCCCCCACTCTGGGAGGCGGCACAGATACGCAGTATTTT.

This clone was observed a few times. The chain couples TRBV18 to TRBJ1-5; D unresolved. The CDR3 spans 16 residues. CDR1 is KGHSH, CDR2 LQKENI, per germline. Trimming took 3 bases from V and 0 from J, leaving 12 bases between them. The CDR3 loop reads CASSPSGLYSNQPQHF. In DNA form, the CDR3 reads TGTGCCAGCTCACCCTCAGGCCTCTATAGCAATCAGCCCCAGCATTTT.

This chain links TRBV25-1 with TRBJ2-5, with 10 nucleotides matching TRBD1. Germline CDR1 reads MGHDK; CDR2 reads SYGVNS. The CDR3 runs to 17 residues. After removal of 4 bases from V and 3 bases from J, the junction contained 11 bases not matched to a gene. In DNA form, the CDR3 reads TGTGCCAGCAGTGTCCAGGGCCGGGACAGGGGCGAAGAGACCCAGTACTTC. Its translation: CASSVQGRDRGEETQYF.

V gene TRBV6-1 combines with J gene TRBJ2-3; TRBD2 matches 10 bases. After removal of 3 bases from V and 3 bases from J, the junction contained 3 bases not matched to a gene. The germline V gene has CDR1 MNHNS and CDR2 SASEGT. The CDR3 totals 15 residues. DNA for the CDR3: TGTGCCAGCAGTGATCAGCGGGGGGGGACAGATACGCAGTATTTT. Translating it yields CASSDQRGGTDTQYF.

The chain carries TRBV4-1 and TRBJ1-5; 9 bases are a match to TRBD1. CDR3 length equals 16 residues. Trimming at V came to 4 bases and at J to 3 bases, leaving 7 bases not matched to a gene. The germline gives CDR1 MGHRA, CDR2 YSYEKL. CDR3 in DNA: TGCGCCAGCAGCCCACTACAGGGGGCTTTCAATCAGCCCCAGCATTTT. Its protein product is CASSPLQGAFNQPQHF.

The gene calls are TRBV25-1 and TRBJ2-3; TRBD2 matches at 9 bases. The CDR3 sequence is 14 residues long. Germline loops: CDR1 MGHDK, CDR2 SYGVNS. The trim removed 3 bases at V and 4 bases at J, leaving 2 bases unmatched. CDR3 amino acids: CASSDSGGSDTQYF. CDR3 DNA: TGTGCCAGCAGTGATAGCGGGGGTTCAGATACGCAGTATTTT.